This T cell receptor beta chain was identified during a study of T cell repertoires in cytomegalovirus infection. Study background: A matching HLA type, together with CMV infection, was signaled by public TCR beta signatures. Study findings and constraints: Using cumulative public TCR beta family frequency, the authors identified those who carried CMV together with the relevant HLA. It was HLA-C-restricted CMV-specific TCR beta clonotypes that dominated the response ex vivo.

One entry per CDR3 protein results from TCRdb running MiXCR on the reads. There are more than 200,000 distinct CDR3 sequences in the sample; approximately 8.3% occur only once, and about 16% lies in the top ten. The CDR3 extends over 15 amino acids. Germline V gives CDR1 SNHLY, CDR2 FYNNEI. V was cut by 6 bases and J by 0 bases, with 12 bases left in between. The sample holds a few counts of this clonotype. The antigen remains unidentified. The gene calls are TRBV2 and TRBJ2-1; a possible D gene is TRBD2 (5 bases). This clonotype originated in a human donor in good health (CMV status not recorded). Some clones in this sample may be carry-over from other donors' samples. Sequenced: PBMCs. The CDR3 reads CASSATRGSYNEQFF. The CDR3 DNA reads TGTGCCAGCAGCGCAACCCGGGGCTCCTACAATGAGCAGTTCTTC.